This TCR beta chain was found in a study of regulatory T cells in long-lasting Graves disease. Regarding time point: persistent/refractory GD, antithyroid drugs over 5 years with positive TRAb. Construction of the TCR library relied on RNA isolated from PBMCs. J gave up 6 bases and V 4 bases, and 8 bases lay outside the gene matches. This CDR3 region has 16 residues. The V gene's germline CDR1 is SGHTA and CDR2 FQGNSA. In building TCR beta libraries, iRepertoire HTBI primers were used together with Arm-PCR of CDR3 regions. TCRdb called the multiplex PCR reads again in MiXCR, with one record for every CDR3 protein. This table holds approximately 470,000 distinct CDR3 sequences, about a fifth found once. Only a few counts were recorded for this clonotype.

The receptor's source is a female donor with Graves disease. The source material was peripheral blood mononuclear cells (PBMCs), sampled when the disease was refractory, from a patient treated with antithyroid drugs. V usage is TRBV7-2 and J usage is TRBJ2-2, with TRBD2 identical over 10 bases. The CDR3 DNA reads as TGTGCCAGCAGCTCCTTACTAGCGGGAAGCCCCGGGGAGCTGTTTTTT. Amino acids: CASSSLLAGSPGELFF.